This TCR beta chain was documented in a study of human T cells and chemical hapten exposure. Study background: Read at 6 days, the patch tests placed 0.01% DPC on the upper back. Alopecia areata, totalis and universalis patients, mostly female, were included. General study points: Sensitizing with DPC caused no change in TCRs above 1 in 1000 frequency.

This clonotype showed up just a few times. Its antigen is as yet unknown. Noted time point: pre-sensitization, week 0. Treatment given: therapeutic diphenylcyclopropenone sensitization with weekly scalp DPC. It was from unfractionated whole blood that total RNA was extracted. TCRdb fed the RACE reads into MiXCR, producing one record per CDR3 protein. The repertoire holds about 250,000 distinct CDR3 sequences, with roughly 7.4% as singletons. Source: whole blood, taken in connection with sensitization to the hapten diphenylcyclopropenone (DPC). The receptor was isolated from a man younger than 30 with alopecia areata. Some clones in this sample may be carry-over from other donors' samples.

The CDR3 spells CATSGGAVHNEQFF. The CDR3 DNA reads as TGTGCCACCTCCGGGGGGGCTGTCCACAATGAGCAGTTCTTC. V and J are TRBV7-3 and TRBJ2-1, with 8 bases identical to TRBD2. CDR3 length: 14 amino acids. CDR1 is SGHTA and CDR2 is FQGTGA in the germline V gene. After removal of 10 bases from V and 5 bases from J, the junction contained 10 bases not matched to a gene.